This T cell receptor beta chain emerged from a study of T cell repertoires in cytomegalovirus infection. This CDR3 comprises 18 residues. Germline CDR1 is SGHVS and CDR2 is FNYEAQ. Unmatched junction bases numbered 16, after V lost 3 bases and J lost 6 bases. One entry per CDR3 protein, called by TCRdb with MiXCR from the reads. The sample has more than 140,000 distinct CDR3 sequences, about 6.3% seen once; the top ten hold roughly 18%. V and J are TRBV7-6 and TRBJ2-3; 9 bases match TRBD2. The sequenced material came from PBMCs. This TCR was sampled from a human donor in good health (CMV status not recorded). Some clones in this sample may be carry-over from other donors' samples. CDR3 sequence (DNA): TGTGCCAGCAGCTTTACCGATGCTCTAGCGGGAAGCGAGGATACGCAGTATTTT. It is translated as CASSFTDALAGSEDTQYF.